Listed here are 25 T cell receptor beta chains from one sample, sequenced in a study of blood T cells in healthy people across ages. Alongside a J-beta primer mix, a sample-barcoded 5' primer served in a second PCR lasting about 7 to 11 cycles. TCRdb called the 5' RACE reads again in MiXCR, with one record for every CDR3 protein. This table has fewer than 2,000,000 distinct CDR3 sequences, 30% to 40% appearing once. What was sequenced was blood. The receptors derive from a human donor in good health.

V is TRBV20-1 and J is TRBJ2-3; 12 nucleotides line up with TRBD2. CDR1 is DFQATT, CDR2 SNEGSKA, per germline (reference sequence). The CDR3 runs 17 residues. Trimming took 0 bases from V and 4 from J; bases not matched to a gene: 8. The CDR3 region is CSARDTSSGGAADTQYF. The CDR3 region has the DNA TGCAGTGCTAGAGACACCTCTAGCGGGGGGGCCGCAGATACGCAGTATTTT.

This clonotype was detected a few times. This chain joins TRBV29-1 and TRBJ1-5; possibly TRBD1 for D (5 bases). Deletions cut 7 bases from V and 7 bases from J, with 17 bases between. The CDR3 consists of 13 residues. Germline loops: CDR1 SQVTM, CDR2 ANQGSEA. The CDR3 DNA reads TGCAGCGCATCCGGGACTCTTGGGCAGCCCCAGCATTTT. Amino acids: CSASGTLGQPQHF.

V usage is TRBV3-1 and J usage is TRBJ1-2, with 7 bases that match TRBD1. V lost 0 bases to trimming and J lost 5 bases; unmatched junction nucleotides: 3. CDR1 is LGHDT and CDR2 is YNNKEL in the germline V gene (reference sequence). The CDR3 is 14 amino acids. The CDR3 DNA sequence: TGTGCCAGCAGCCAAGAGACAGGGTCATATGGCTACACCTTC. Amino acid sequence: CASSQETGSYGYTF.

V is TRBV30 and J is TRBJ1-1, with TRBD1 identical over 11 bases. Germline CDR1 GTSNPN, CDR2 SVGIG (reference sequence). The CDR3 is 12 amino acids. Unmatched junction bases numbered 6, after V lost 6 bases and J lost 9 bases. The CDR3 is CACGTGGLKAFF. The CDR3 DNA follows: TGTGCCTGCGGGACAGGGGGATTAAAAGCTTTCTTT.

This clonotype has a handful of counts. The V call is TRBV18, the J call TRBJ1-2; D is perhaps TRBD1 (6 bases). Between the trimmed V and J ends, which lost 3 bases and 5 bases, there was a span of 16 bases. Germline V lookup: CDR1 KGHSH, CDR2 LQKENI. This CDR3 spans 15 amino acids. CDR3 protein: CASSPSSSGAYGYTF. The DNA for the CDR3 is TGTGCCAGCTCACCCTCTTCATCAGGGGCGTATGGCTACACCTTC.

This clonotype came up once. The genes are TRBV29-1 and TRBJ2-5; 8 positions match TRBD1. Trimming took 4 bases from V and 5 from J; bases not matched to a gene: 9. This CDR3 has 14 residues. CDR1 SQVTM and CDR2 ANQGSEA come from the germline V gene. CDR3 bases: TGCAGCGTTGGACTCAGGGGGCGCACGGAGACCCAGTACTTC. It specifies CSVGLRGRTETQYF.

For this clonotype: At one end the junction does not follow the germline gene, possibly because of a read error. J is TRBJ1-2 and V is TRBV7-9; TRBD1 might be the D (5 bases). CDR1 is SEHNR and CDR2 is FQNEAQ in the germline V gene (reference sequence). The CDR3 is made up of 16 amino acids. The CDR3 DNA sequence: TGCGCCAGCGAGAAAGGGATAATGGAAGACAGTTATGGCTACACCTTC. Its protein product is CASEKGIMEDSYGYTF.

This chain joins TRBV11-3 and TRBJ2-6, with TRBD1 matching over 9 bases. The CDR3 length is 16 residues. Germline values: CDR1 SGHNT, CDR2 YENEEA. J was trimmed by 2 bases and V by 5 bases; bases with no gene match: 4. Here the CDR3 reads CASSPRQGAGANVLTF. The CDR3 region has the DNA TGTGCCAGCAGCCCCCGACAGGGGGCTGGGGCCAACGTCCTGACTTTC.

This clonotype was counted between two and nine times. The chain carries TRBV29-1 and TRBJ1-2, with TRBD1 as a possible D gene (6 bases). Germline CDR1 is SQVTM and CDR2 is ANQGSEA. The CDR3 is 12 amino acids. The germline V and J ends were trimmed by 4 bases and 4 bases, with 10 bases remaining between them. For the CDR3, the DNA is TGCAGCGTTGGGACAGTCTCCTATGGCTACACCTTC. It is translated as CSVGTVSYGYTF. Using reference TRBV29-1 and TRBJ1-2 for the parts outside the CDR3, the full variable domain is SAVISQKPSRDICQRGTSLTIQCQVDSQVTMMFWYRQQPGQSLTLIATANQGSEATYESGFVIDKFPISRPNLTFSTLTVSNMSPEDSSIYLCSVGTVSYGYTFGSGTRLTVV.

This clonotype turned up a few times. This chain joins TRBV12-3 or TRBV12-4 and TRBJ2-7, with 12 bases fitting TRBD2. The CDR3 has 15 residues. With 3 bases clipped from V and 6 bases from J, the junction kept 6 bases outside the gene matches. This CDR3 reads CASSFLPSGGGEQYF. In nucleotides, the CDR3 is TGTGCCAGCAGTTTCTTGCCTAGCGGGGGGGGCGAGCAGTACTTC.

The chain carries TRBV2 and TRBJ2-5; D might be TRBD2 (6 bases). The J call may be incorrect, as the DNA end agrees better with TRBJ2-7. Germline lookup yields CDR1 SNHLY and CDR2 FYNNEI. This CDR3 contains 16 residues. This CDR3 is CASSVGGSGSLDEQYF. The CDR3 bases are TGTGCCAGCAGTGTGGGGGGTAGCGGAAGCCTCGACGAGCAGTACTTC.

This clonotype appeared a few times. V gene TRBV20-1 combines with J gene TRBJ1-6; 9 nucleotides align to TRBD1. From germline, CDR1 is DFQATT and CDR2 SNEGSKA (reference sequence). V shed 0 bases, J shed 6 bases, and the junction held 3 bases outside the gene matches. The CDR3 length is 15 residues. CDR3 nucleotides: TGCAGTGCTAGAGATTGGACAGGGGCTAATTCACCCCTCCACTTT. This translates into CSARDWTGANSPLHF.

The chain uses TRBV30 and TRBJ2-4; TRBD2 agrees at 7 bases. There are 13 residues in the CDR3. CDR1 GTSNPN and CDR2 SVGIG come from the germline V gene (reference sequence). The V and J ends lost 0 bases and 12 bases, in that order; junction bases with no gene match: 8. CDR3 sequence (DNA): TGTGCCTGGAGTGTACGAGCGGGGAATGGTCAGTACTTC. It encodes CAWSVRAGNGQYF.

This clonotype was seen only a few times. This chain links TRBV10-3 with TRBJ1-2, with D hard to call. The CDR3 consists of 13 residues. CDR1 ENHRY and CDR2 SYGVKD come from the germline V gene. Trimming took off 10 bases at V and 6 bases at J, with 18 bases between the two ends. CDR3 loop: CATGGGLTDGYTF. The DNA for the CDR3 is TGTGCCACCGGAGGTGGCCTTACTGATGGCTACACCTTC.

This clonotype was recorded a few times. The chain carries TRBV5-5 and TRBJ2-3; TRBD1 is a possible D gene (8 bases). The CDR3 length is 18 residues. Trimming left V 0 bases short and J 3 bases short, with 20 bases between. Germline V gene data show CDR1 as SGHKS and CDR2 as YYEKEE (reference sequence). The CDR3 region is CASSLAGRTGRGTDTQYF. CDR3 DNA: TGTGCCAGCAGCTTGGCCGGGAGGACAGGGAGAGGGACAGATACGCAGTATTTT. Variable domain in full (rest from reference TRBV5-5 and TRBJ2-3): DAGVTQSPTHLIKTRGQQVTLRCSPISGHKSVSWYQQVLGQGPQFIFQYYEKEERGRGNFPDRFSARQFPNYSSELNVNALLLGDSALYLCASSLAGRTGRGTDTQYFGPGTRLTVL.

This sequence joins TRBV20-1 and TRBJ1-2, with TRBD1 identical over 7 bases. V was clipped by 2 bases and J by 0 bases; unmatched bases: 3. From germline, CDR1 is DFQATT and CDR2 SNEGSKA (reference sequence). This CDR3 region has 14 residues. As DNA, the CDR3 is TGCAGTGCTAGAAGGGGACAGCCTAACTATGGCTACACCTTC. This sequence encodes CSARRGQPNYGYTF.

This sequence joins TRBV29-1 and TRBJ2-7; 7 bases map to TRBD1. The length of the CDR3 is 13 residues. Germline V lookup: CDR1 SQVTM, CDR2 ANQGSEA. The V segment lost 5 bases and the J segment 3 bases; nucleotides outside the gene matches: 7. CDR3 in DNA: TGCAGCGTTTCGAGGACAGGTTACTACGAGCAGTACTTC. Protein: CSVSRTGYYEQYF.

The chain uses TRBV7-2 and TRBJ2-5; 9 bases align to TRBD2. The DNA end favors TRBJ2-7, so the J call may be wrong. Germline lookup yields CDR1 SGHTA and CDR2 FQGNSA. The CDR3 loop spans 15 amino acids. In DNA, the CDR3 is TGTGCCAGCAGCCGTTTGGGGACTAGCATGAACGAGCAGTACTTC. Encoded protein: CASSRLGTSMNEQYF.

J is TRBJ1-2 and V is TRBV7-9; tentative D call: TRBD1 (5 bases). The ends were cut back, 8 bases at V and 8 bases at J, with 24 bases in the middle. The CDR3 is 15 residues long. Germline V CDR1 and CDR2: SEHNR, FQNEAQ (reference sequence). CDR3 loop: CASCSGTGIPWGYTF. CDR3 DNA sequence: TGTGCCAGCTGCTCGGGGACCGGGATTCCCTGGGGCTACACCTTC.

The rearrangement links TRBV7-2 to TRBJ1-5; D uncertain. Trimming shortened V by 2 bases and J by 7 bases, and 12 bases separated the two germline ends. The V gene's germline CDR1 is SGHTA and CDR2 FQGNSA. CDR3 length: 14 residues. This chain's CDR3 is CASSLLGFGQPQHF. DNA of the CDR3: TGTGCCAGCAGCTTATTGGGTTTCGGGCAGCCCCAGCATTTT.

This sequence joins TRBV5-1 and TRBJ2-7, with TRBD2 matching 8 bases. The CDR3 length is 15 residues. The germline gives CDR1 SGHRS, CDR2 YFSETQ. V gave up 0 bases and J gave up 4 bases; unmatched junction bases: 6. In nucleotides, the CDR3 is TGCGCCAGCAGCTTGGCCCCGACTAGCGCATACGAGCAGTACTTC. Translation gives CASSLAPTSAYEQYF.

This chain uses TRBV5-6 with TRBJ2-2; 8 nucleotides match TRBD1. The length of the CDR3 is 14 residues. Germline V gives CDR1 SGHDT, CDR2 YYEEEE. J gave up 5 bases and V 5 bases, and 5 bases lay outside the gene matches. Here the CDR3 DNA reads TGTGCCAGCAGTTCCGGGACAGGTACCGGGGAGCTGTTTTTT. Translation gives CASSSGTGTGELFF.

V is TRBV2 and J is TRBJ2-5, with 9 bases matching TRBD2. The DNA end is a closer match to TRBJ2-7, so the J assignment may be wrong. Germline loops: CDR1 SNHLY, CDR2 FYNNEI. The CDR3 has 14 residues. Here the CDR3 DNA reads TGTGCCAGCACTCCTAGCGGGGTACTCTACGAGCAGTACTTC. Its translation is CASTPSGVLYEQYF.

The V call is TRBV5-1, the J call TRBJ2-6; D gene uncertain. This CDR3 is 18 amino acids long. Germline CDR1 reads SGHRS; CDR2 reads YFSETQ. V gave up 4 bases and J gave up 0 bases, with 17 bases separating them. CDR3 coding DNA: TGCGCCAGCAGCCCCGAGCTTCCAGGTCTCTCTGGGGCCAACGTCCTGACTTTC. Protein sequence: CASSPELPGLSGANVLTF. The full variable domain, in which reference TRBV5-1 and TRBJ2-6 provide the parts outside the CDR3, is KAGVTQTPRYLIKTRGQQVTLSCSPISGHRSVSWYQQTPGQGLQFLFEYFSETQRNKGNFPGRFSGRQFSNSRSEMNVSTLELGDSALYLCASSPELPGLSGANVLTFGAGSRLTVL.

This clonotype was seen only a few times. This chain connects TRBV20-1 to TRBJ2-5; 12 nucleotides match TRBD2. Trimming removed 5 bases from V and 11 bases from J; junction bases left unmatched: 18. The germline V gene encodes CDR1 DFQATT and CDR2 SNEGSKA (reference sequence). This CDR3 comprises 16 residues. The CDR3 here is CSALQWTSGASNEQYF. Written as DNA, the CDR3 is TGCAGTGCTCTTCAATGGACTAGCGGGGCGTCGAATGAGCAGTACTTC.